One T cell receptor beta chain is described in this entry. The antigen remains undetermined. A read error is possible here, since a much larger clone lies one base away. The data are from a study of post-analysis software for immune sequencing data. About the research overall: Multiple sclerosis in the patients followed relapsing-remitting, secondary progressive and progressive-relapsing courses.

The TCR beta cDNA libraries contained unique molecular identifiers. A single record per CDR3 protein comes from TCRdb applying MiXCR to the PCR reads. The sample holds approximately 160,000 distinct CDR3 sequences, over 25% seen once. Study results and caveats: Five or six TRBV segments, TRBV5-6, TRBV5-1 and TRBV20-1 among them, were found more frequent in patients than controls. Significantly lower normalized Chao1 diversity was found in patients with multiple sclerosis relative to controls.

With V trimmed by 4 bases and J by 10 bases, 13 bases remained unmatched. There are 17 residues in the CDR3. The V gene's germline CDR1 is WNHNN and CDR2 SYGVQD (reference sequence). Sequencing was performed on blood. The TCR was taken from a girl aged 10 to 17 with multiple sclerosis. V and J are TRBV10-1 and TRBJ2-1; 13 bases agree with TRBD2. The CDR3 loop is CASSALPGTSGTYEQFF. As DNA, the CDR3 is TGCGCCAGCAGTGCCCTTCCTGGGACTAGCGGGACTTACGAGCAGTTCTTC.